The clone carrying this T cell receptor beta chain came up once. Its specificity is not known. Some clones are missing from TCRdb's copy, which holds only in-frame ones; the method was immunoSEQ multiplex PCR. Counted here are roughly 100,000 clones, 90% occurring once; the ten biggest clones make up 7.5% to 9%. This entry belongs to a study of T cell responses to AZD1222 COVID-19 vaccine. Overall study findings and caveats: When two AZD1222 doses had been given, Spike-specific TCR breadth and depth rose. A reported finding is that nearly half of spike-specific TCRs target unmutated variant regions.

Trimming left V 5 bases short and J 10 bases short, with 23 bases between. The V gene's germline CDR1 is SEHNR and CDR2 FQNEAQ (reference sequence). This CDR3 is 15 amino acids long. Here the sequenced sample was peripheral blood, taken 28 days after the second AZD1222 dose. V usage is TRBV7-9 and J usage is TRBJ2-5; D is unclear. This clonotype was obtained from an adult who received the AZD1222 COVID-19 vaccine. The CDR3 sequence: CASSPQHRQKVVQYF. The CDR3 DNA sequence: TGTGCCAGCAGCCCCCAGCACCGGCAAAAGGTAGTCCAGTACTTC.